This paragraph covers one T cell receptor beta chain sequence. Its antigen remains unknown. The source of the sample is a study of beta chain features in type 1 diabetes. At the level of the study: Patients and healthy donors were similar in age, gender and cell yields. The samples had around 98 million sorted cells examined in all. Study-level points and caveats: Fewer junction insertions and more nucleotide deletions appeared in type 1 diabetes patients.

J lost 10 bases, V lost 0 bases, and 10 bases had no gene match. Germline V CDR1 and CDR2: SGDLS, YYNGEE. This CDR3 region has 15 residues. Expressed TCRB transcripts were sequenced because the isolated RNA had all been reverse transcribed beforehand. Only in-frame clones appear in the TCRdb table, and some are missing; sequencing was by immunoSEQ multiplex PCR. The data show 150,000 to 200,000 clones, with approximately 8.4% seen just once and approximately 2.2% held by the top ten. The sequenced sample consisted of central memory CD4+ T cells from blood. This receptor was taken from a woman younger than 35 in good health. V usage is TRBV9 and J usage is TRBJ2-1; 7 bases are a match to TRBD2. CDR3 amino acids: CASSVGQAGRGEQFF. Here the CDR3 DNA reads TGTGCCAGCAGCGTAGGGCAAGCGGGGCGGGGAGAGCAGTTCTTC.